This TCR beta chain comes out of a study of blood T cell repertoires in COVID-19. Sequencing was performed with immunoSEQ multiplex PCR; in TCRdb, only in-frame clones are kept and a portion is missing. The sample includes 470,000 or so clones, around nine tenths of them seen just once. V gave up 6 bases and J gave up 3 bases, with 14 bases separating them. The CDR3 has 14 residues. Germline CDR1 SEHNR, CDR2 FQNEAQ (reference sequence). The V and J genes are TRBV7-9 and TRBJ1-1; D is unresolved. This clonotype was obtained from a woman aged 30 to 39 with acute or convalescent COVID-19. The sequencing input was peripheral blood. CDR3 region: CASSYPEGDTEAFF. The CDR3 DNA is TGTGCCAGCAGTTACCCAGAGGGAGACACTGAAGCTTTCTTT.